This T cell receptor (beta chain) came from a study of cytomegalovirus exposure and HLA in healthy donors. Overall study findings and caveats: According to a later analysis, most TCR beta chains associated with CMV appeared HLA-restricted. Indistinguishable V segments such as TRBV6-2 and TRBV6-3 were excluded. Specificity of three CMV-associated chains for CMV antigens was verified in vitro.

In the case of this clone: Its matching antigen is unknown.

Per germline, CDR1 PRHDT and CDR2 FYEKMQ (reference sequence). This CDR3 has 16 residues. V was clipped by 5 bases and J by 0 bases; unmatched bases: 5. It was with 60 Vbeta and 13 Jbeta primers that the PCR ran. Per the original methods: Unique TCR beta chains totaled some 81 million in a later count, with roughly 11 million of them shared. Measured with immunoSEQ multiplex PCR; TCRdb has only the in-frame clones, and not every one. V and J calls and clone size are copied from that table; D and trimming were computed from the DNA. The sample carries under 200,000 clones, roughly three quarters recorded once.

The sequenced sample was PBMCs. The receptor was isolated from a woman aged 50 to 60 in good health and CMV-seropositive. The V call is TRBV13, the J call TRBJ1-1, with 11 bases lining up with TRBD1. CDR3 nucleotide sequence: TGTGCCAGCAGCCGGTCGGACAGGGGGCTGAACACTGAAGCTTTCTTT. Translation: CASSRSDRGLNTEAFF. The variable domain in full, with the rest retrieved from reference TRBV13 and TRBJ1-1, is AAGVIQSPRHLIKEKRETATLKCYPIPRHDTVYWYQQGPGQDPQFLISFYEKMQSDKGSIPDRFSAQQFSDYHSELNMSSLELGDSALYFCASSRSDRGLNTEAFFGQGTRLTVV.